This T cell receptor beta chain appears in the sequencing data of a study of blood T cell repertoires in COVID-19. Looked up from germline, CDR1 is SGHRS and CDR2 is YFSETQ. The CDR3 totals 17 residues. V was pared by 3 bases and J by 4 bases, with 9 bases of the junction left unmatched. Original data processing: Amplifying reference gene primers gave estimates of nucleated cell counts. Clones were sequenced by immunoSEQ multiplex PCR, and TCRdb holds only the in-frame ones, with some missing. D and trimming come from the DNA, and the V and J calls and clone size come from that table. The repertoire has under 200,000 clones, roughly 81% of them found once; the top ten carry roughly 5%.

V usage is TRBV5-1 and J usage is TRBJ2-3; 12 bases agree with TRBD2. The sample comprised peripheral blood. The sequence derives from an elderly woman with acute or convalescent COVID-19. The CDR3 region has the DNA TGCGCCAGCAGCTCACGGACTAGCGGGACCGGCGCAGATACGCAGTATTTT. Translated, it gives CASSSRTSGTGADTQYF.